The 24 T cell receptor beta chains listed next were all sequenced from one sample in a study of T cells after yellow fever vaccination (dated by TCRdb to 2018 to 2020). The sample's treatment or condition label is to be understood as: live attenuated yellow fever vaccine strain. The library relied on 5' RACE. The sample was run on an Illumina NovaSeq 6000. The public sequencing data were trimmed at Q25 with fastp and processed into clonotypes with MiXCR by TCRdb, which kept only in-frame beta chains. Every distinct CDR3 protein forms one entry, paired with its most common genes and DNA. Counted in this sample were 350,000 to 550,000 distinct CDR3 sequences; approximately 19% of them appeared once. The biggest ten clones account for roughly 19% of the sample. The sample was PBMCs, taken before the yellow fever booster vaccination. The receptors derive from a man younger than 35 who received the YFV17D yellow fever vaccine.

A few counts support this clonotype. The chain links TRBV15 to TRBJ2-5; D is unresolved. V lost 3 bases and J 0 bases, leaving 5 bases between the germline ends. Germline-derived CDR1 and CDR2 are LNHNV and YYDKDF (reference sequence). CDR3 length: 13 residues. The CDR3 loop is CATSRRDQETQYF. The CDR3 DNA is TGTGCCACCAGCAGGAGAGACCAAGAGACCCAGTACTTC. The full variable domain, in which reference TRBV15 and TRBJ2-5 provide the parts outside the CDR3, is DAMVIQNPRYQVTQFGKPVTLSCSQTLNHNVMYWYQQKSSQAPKLLFHYYDKDFNNEADTPDNFQSRRPNTSFCFLDIRSPGLGDTAMYLCATSRRDQETQYFGPGTRLLVL.

The chain employs TRBV6-1 and TRBJ2-1; 11 bases fit TRBD2. The germline gives CDR1 MNHNS, CDR2 SASEGT. The CDR3 is 15 amino acids. J gave up 4 bases and V 5 bases, and 4 bases lay outside the gene matches. CDR3 residues: CASSRGTSGYNEQFF. In nucleotides, the CDR3 is TGTGCCAGCAGTAGAGGGACTAGCGGTTACAATGAGCAGTTCTTC.

This chain connects TRBV7-2 to TRBJ2-3; 9 bases are shared with TRBD1. V shed 6 bases, J shed 6 bases, and the junction held 22 bases outside the gene matches. Looked up from germline, CDR1 is SGHTA and CDR2 is FQGNSA. This CDR3 region has 19 residues. CDR3 nucleotides: TGTGCCAGCAGTCAGTATGGACAGGGGCCTTTAGTCGTTCGGGATACGCAGTATTTT. Translated, it gives CASSQYGQGPLVVRDTQYF.

This clonotype turned up a few times. The genes are TRBV4-1 and TRBJ1-5, with D possibly matching TRBD1 (6 bases). Germline loops: CDR1 MGHRA, CDR2 YSYEKL. V dropped 3 bases and J dropped 3 bases, with 12 bases sitting between them. This CDR3 has 15 amino acids. CDR3 sequence reads: CASSQVTGPNQPQHF. The CDR3 DNA reads TGCGCCAGCAGCCAGGTAACAGGGCCCAATCAGCCCCAGCATTTT.

In its sample, this clonotype was seen a few times. The chain joins TRBV5-1 to TRBJ2-1; weak D call: TRBD2 (5 bases). The CDR3 spans 15 residues. Trimming pared 4 bases from V and 1 base from J, leaving 12 bases between. Looked up from germline, CDR1 is SGHRS and CDR2 is YFSETQ. The CDR3 sequence is CASSVQSGSYNEQFF. The CDR3 coding sequence is TGCGCCAGCAGCGTACAAAGCGGTTCCTACAATGAGCAGTTCTTC. The full variable domain, rest sourced from reference TRBV5-1 and TRBJ2-1, is KAGVTQTPRYLIKTRGQQVTLSCSPISGHRSVSWYQQTPGQGLQFLFEYFSETQRNKGNFPGRFSGRQFSNSRSEMNVSTLELGDSALYLCASSVQSGSYNEQFFGPGTRLTVL.

This clonotype was seen only a few times. The V and J genes are TRBV20-1 and TRBJ2-1; 12 nucleotides agree with TRBD2. The CDR3 has 14 amino acids. Germline CDR1 and CDR2: DFQATT and SNEGSKA (reference sequence). The V gene end was trimmed by 5 bases and the J gene end by 7 bases; junction bases not matched to a gene: 6. CDR3 in amino acids: CSAALAGGPNEQFF. The CDR3 DNA is TGCAGTGCTGCACTAGCGGGGGGCCCTAATGAGCAGTTCTTC.

The V call is TRBV12-3 or TRBV12-4, the J call TRBJ1-2; D uncertain. This CDR3 is built from 14 residues. V lost 8 bases and J 4 bases, leaving 17 bases between the germline ends. The CDR3 bases are TGTGCCAGCCGCGGAGCTGGGCCCCCCTATGGCTACACCTTC. Translation: CASRGAGPPYGYTF.

This chain links TRBV15 with TRBJ1-2; possibly TRBD1 for D (5 bases). Trimming pared 3 bases from V and 6 bases from J, leaving 17 bases between. Germline V CDR1 and CDR2: LNHNV, YYDKDF (reference sequence). CDR3 length equals 15 residues. The chain's CDR3 is CATSSQTDRRDGYTF. In nucleotides, the CDR3 is TGTGCCACCAGCAGCCAGACTGACCGCAGGGATGGCTACACCTTC.

The chain has TRBV29-1 and TRBJ2-7; tentative D call: TRBD2 (5 bases). Trimming took 0 bases from V and 6 from J, leaving 9 bases between them. This CDR3 is built from 12 residues. Germline CDR1 reads SQVTM; CDR2 reads ANQGSEA. The CDR3 protein is CSVEENAGEQYF. The DNA of the CDR3 is TGCAGCGTTGAAGAGAACGCGGGCGAGCAGTACTTC.

The chain joins TRBV7-8 to TRBJ2-7, with 10 bases matching TRBD1. The ends lost 4 bases at V and 1 base at J; junction bases unmatched: 10. The germline V gene encodes CDR1 SGHVS and CDR2 FQNEAQ. The CDR3 has 17 amino acids. CDR3 DNA sequence: TGTGCCAGCAGCTACGGACAGGGGGGTCGGCTTTCCTACGAGCAGTACGTC. It yields the protein CASSYGQGGRLSYEQYV.

This chain uses TRBV30 with TRBJ2-7, with D tentatively TRBD2 (6 bases). V lost 2 bases and J 3 bases, leaving 17 bases between the germline ends. Germline CDR1 GTSNPN, CDR2 SVGIG (reference sequence). The CDR3 spans 15 residues. The CDR3 nucleotides are TGTGCCTGGAGTACGGGAGTCGGAGACCTCTACGAGCAGTACTTC. Translated, it gives CAWSTGVGDLYEQYF.

This clonotype has more than one count but fewer than ten. V and J are TRBV27 and TRBJ2-3; TRBD2 agrees at 11 bases. Germline V gives CDR1 MNHEY, CDR2 SMNVEV (reference sequence). The junction had 10 bases not matched to a gene; V was cut back by 5 bases and J by 0 bases. The CDR3 sequence is 18 residues long. The CDR3 coding sequence is TGTGCCAGCAGTCCAACTAGCGGGGGTCCGACTAGCACAGATACGCAGTATTTT. Its protein product is CASSPTSGGPTSTDTQYF.

This clonotype was picked up a small number of times. J is TRBJ1-1 and V is TRBV27, with 9 bases fitting TRBD1. The CDR3 extends over 14 amino acids. V lost 3 bases, J lost 8 bases, and 7 bases stayed unmatched. The germline V gene has CDR1 MNHEY and CDR2 SMNVEV (reference sequence). The CDR3 coding sequence is TGTGCCAGCAGTTTGTTTACAGGGGGCGGGGAAGCTTTCTTT. Encoded protein: CASSLFTGGGEAFF.

This clonotype was observed a few times. V gene TRBV7-9 combines with J gene TRBJ2-3; no clear D gene. This CDR3 is 12 amino acids long. Trimming took off 7 bases at V and 5 bases at J, with 10 bases between the two ends. Germline V gene lookup returns CDR1 SEHNR and CDR2 FQNEAQ (reference sequence). CDR3 residues: CASTSSGDTQYF. Written as DNA, the CDR3 is TGTGCCAGCACCTCATCCGGAGATACGCAGTATTTT.

V is TRBV27 and J is TRBJ1-1; maybe TRBD1 (5 bases). V lost 4 bases and J lost 3, with 9 bases in between. The CDR3 is made up of 13 amino acids. CDR1 is MNHEY, CDR2 SMNVEV, per germline (reference sequence). In DNA form, the CDR3 reads TGTGCCAGCAGTTCCGAAGGGGACACTGAAGCTTTCTTT. It yields the protein CASSSEGDTEAFF.

There are a few counts of this clonotype. This chain joins TRBV29-1 and TRBJ2-7; the D gene could be TRBD1 or TRBD2 (6 bases each). In germline, CDR1 is SQVTM, CDR2 ANQGSEA. This CDR3 has 14 residues. Trimming removed 1 base at V and 6 bases at J, with 16 bases between. CDR3 nucleotide sequence: TGCAGCGTTGAAGGAGGCAAGGGGGGATTCGAGCAGTACTTC. This codes for CSVEGGKGGFEQYF.

The chain uses TRBV4-1 and TRBJ2-1, with no clear D. There are 14 residues in the CDR3. Germline values: CDR1 MGHRA, CDR2 YSYEKL. Trimming stripped 5 bases from V and 2 bases from J, with 10 bases between. The CDR3 here is CASSSVLTYNEQFF. CDR3 DNA sequence: TGCGCCAGCAGCTCCGTCTTAACCTACAATGAGCAGTTCTTC.

This sequence joins TRBV21-1 and TRBJ2-7; the table gives TRBD1 as D, unverified against the DNA. TRBV21-1 is described as a pseudogene. The CDR3 is 14 residues long. CDR3 loop: CASSEATDTYEQYF. CDR3 nucleotides: TGTGCCAGCAGCGAGGCGACGGACACCTACGAGCAGTACTTC.

This clonotype was picked up a small number of times. This rearrangement joins TRBV7-9 to TRBJ2-1; 7 nucleotides agree with TRBD1. V was clipped by 5 bases and J by 6 bases; unmatched bases: 7. This CDR3 spans 14 amino acids. Germline-derived CDR1 and CDR2 are SEHNR and FQNEAQ (reference sequence). The CDR3: CASSRDSTANEQFF. Written as DNA, the CDR3 is TGTGCCAGCAGCCGGGACAGCACGGCCAATGAGCAGTTCTTC.

The chain employs TRBV5-1 and TRBJ1-6; weak D call: TRBD1 (5 bases). From germline, CDR1 is SGHRS and CDR2 YFSETQ. The CDR3 runs to 16 residues. With 1 base removed from V and 5 bases from J, the gap between germline ends came to 13 bases. Here the CDR3 reads CASSLKGTGHNSPLHF. CDR3 DNA sequence: TGCGCCAGCAGCTTGAAAGGGACCGGACATAATTCACCCCTCCACTTT.

The V gene is TRBV6-6, the J gene TRBJ1-4; D may be TRBD1 (6 bases). The germline gives CDR1 MNHNY, CDR2 SVGAGI (reference sequence). The V end lost 4 bases, the J end lost 7 bases, and 16 bases lay between the germline ends. The CDR3 runs to 15 residues. CDR3: CASSSGTLGGEKLFF. CDR3 DNA: TGTGCCAGCAGTTCCGGGACCCTAGGGGGTGAAAAACTGTTTTTT.

Turning to this clonotype: Since a much larger clone is just one base distant, this may be a read error. This rearrangement joins TRBV7-7 to TRBJ2-1; 7 positions agree with TRBD1. CDR3 length: 14 amino acids. Germline assignment: CDR1 SSHAT and CDR2 FNYEAQ (reference sequence). Written as DNA, the CDR3 is TGTGCTAGCAGCTTAGGGACAGTGGGTGATGAGCTGTTCTTC. Its translation: CASSLGTVGDELFF.

V usage is TRBV20-1 and J usage is TRBJ1-2, with 8 bases that match TRBD1. V gave up 2 bases and J gave up 4 bases; unmatched junction bases: 9. CDR3 length equals 15 residues. The germline V gene encodes CDR1 DFQATT and CDR2 SNEGSKA (reference sequence). CDR3 loop: CSARSSQGGPYGYTF. CDR3 coding DNA: TGCAGTGCTAGATCCTCACAGGGGGGACCCTATGGCTACACCTTC.

This clonotype came up a few times. The genes are TRBV20-1 and TRBJ2-7, with 14 bases fitting TRBD2. With 6 bases clipped from V and 6 bases from J, the junction kept 7 bases outside the gene matches. The CDR3 has 14 residues. Germline V CDR1 and CDR2: DFQATT, SNEGSKA (reference sequence). The chain's CDR3 is CSATQGTSGGEQYV. DNA of the CDR3: TGCAGTGCCACCCAGGGGACTAGCGGGGGCGAGCAGTACGTC.